One T cell receptor beta chain is described in this entry. Its antigen is unidentified. The data were taken from a study of OX40 agonist ivuxolimab in advanced cancers. Study-wide context: Clinicians treated patients with ivuxolimab, an agonistic anti-OX40 (CD134) antibody. The dose-escalation cohort had hepatocellular carcinoma, melanoma, renal cell or head and neck cancer. The study, taken as a whole, reports: CD4+ and CD8+ blood T cells expanded clonally by week 6 at 0.1 to 3.0 mg/kg. Partly responding patients at 0.1-3.0 mg/kg showed some of the smallest clonal expansion.

CDR1 and CDR2 (germline): ENHRY, SYGVKD. The CDR3 runs to 11 residues. Trimming stripped 2 bases from V and 8 bases from J, with 4 bases between. Clones were read by immunoSEQ multiplex PCR, and TCRdb kept only the in-frame ones, dropping some. The sample shows about 68,000 clones, 80% to 95% of them seen only once. This chain links TRBV10-3 with TRBJ2-1; D is undetermined. The receptor was isolated from an adult with an advanced solid tumor such as melanoma, head and neck, liver or kidney cancer. Sequencing used CD4+ or CD8+ T cells sorted from blood, obtained in a trial of the OX40 agonist ivuxolimab. The CDR3 is CAISESDEQFF. The CDR3 coding sequence is TGTGCCATCAGTGAGAGCGATGAGCAGTTCTTC.